A selection of T cell receptor beta chains follows, all from one sample in a study of T cells in Graves' hyperthyroidism and ophthalmopathy. In TCRdb, the multiplex PCR reads were re-called with MiXCR into one record per CDR3 protein. The repertoire holds about 420,000 distinct CDR3 sequences, 15% to 17% seen once, with roughly 7.7% in the top ten. The material sequenced was blood. These receptors all come from a woman in her late teens or twenties with Graves' hyperthyroidism. The CDR3 runs from the conserved cysteine through the conserved F or W. The D gene is left open where the match is weak. A row's size may be missing; if present it is once, few, many or a size class.

abundance,j_gene,d_gene,v_gene,CDR3aa,CDR3nt
NA,TRBJ2-2,NA,TRBV25-1,CASSEYPAGRGTGGLFF,TGTGCCAGCAGTGAATACCCGGCAGGTCGGGGCACCGGGGGGCTGTTTTTT
many,TRBJ1-3,NA,TRBV6-2/TRBV6-3,CASSYSGQDHSGNTIYF,TGTGCCAGCAGTTACTCCGGGCAGGACCATTCTGGAAACACCATATATTTT
many,TRBJ2-7,NA,TRBV30,CARQGGDNYEQYF,TGTGCCCGCCAGGGGGGGGATAACTACGAGCAGTACTTC
many,TRBJ2-1,TRBD1,TRBV20-1,CSARGTGGKDEQFF,TGCAGTGCTAGAGGGACAGGGGGGAAGGATGAGCAGTTCTTC
few,TRBJ1-3,NA,TRBV15,CATSRDGAGTGNTIYF,TGTGCCACCAGCAGAGACGGGGCGGGGACTGGAAACACCATATATTTT
many,TRBJ2-2,TRBD1,TRBV6-5,CASSYRGLGELFF,TGTGCCAGCAGTTACAGGGGGCTAGGGGAGCTGTTTTTT
many,TRBJ2-3,TRBD2,TRBV2,CASSEWASGGVESDTQYF,TGTGCCAGCAGTGAATGGGCTAGCGGGGGGGTAGAGTCAGATACGCAGTATTTT
NA,TRBJ2-7,NA,TRBV4-1,CASSPHGQLYEQYF,TGCGCCAGCAGCCCCCATGGACAACTCTACGAGCAGTACTTC
many,TRBJ2-2,NA,TRBV18,CASSPQNTNLGELFF,TGTGCCAGCTCACCACAGAATACTAATCTCGGGGAGCTGTTTTTT
many,TRBJ2-7,TRBD2,TRBV3-1,CASSQGASGYYEQYF,TGTGCCAGCAGCCAAGGCGCTAGCGGTTACTACGAGCAGTACTTC
many,TRBJ2-7,NA,TRBV28,CASSGATRLYEQYF,TGTGCCAGCAGTGGAGCGACTCGACTCTACGAGCAGTACTTC